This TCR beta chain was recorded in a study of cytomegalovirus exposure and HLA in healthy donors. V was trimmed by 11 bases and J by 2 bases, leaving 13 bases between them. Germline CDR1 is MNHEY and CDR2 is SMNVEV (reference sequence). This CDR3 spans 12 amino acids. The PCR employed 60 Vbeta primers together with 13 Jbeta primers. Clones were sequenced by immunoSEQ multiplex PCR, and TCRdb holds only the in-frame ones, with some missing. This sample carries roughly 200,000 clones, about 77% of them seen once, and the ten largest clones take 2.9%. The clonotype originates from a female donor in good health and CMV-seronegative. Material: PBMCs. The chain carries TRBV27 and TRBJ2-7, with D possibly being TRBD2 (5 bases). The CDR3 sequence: CAVGLGAYEQYF. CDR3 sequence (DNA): TGTGCCGTCGGACTCGGCGCCTACGAGCAGTACTTC.